The rows below give T cell receptor beta chains drawn from one sample of a study of control samples from healthy donors and cancer patients. The method was immunoSEQ multiplex PCR; TCRdb's version includes in-frame clones alone and lacks a portion of them. The sample lists roughly 95,000 clones; roughly 90% were seen once. Source material: blood. The receptors come from a human donor in good health. The donor label of this sample is uncertain. Both conserved end residues are part of each CDR3. The D gene is left open where the match is weak. Some rows mark clone size as missing; the rest say once, few, many or name a class of expanded clone.

d_call j_call clone_size v_call cdr3_aa cdr3_nt
NA TRBJ1-5 NA TRBV10-2 CASSESTLRSSNQPQHF TGCGCCAGCAGTGAGTCAACATTACGAAGTAGCAATCAGCCCCAGCATTTT
NA TRBJ1-2 NA TRBV18 CASSPSGDGGDGYTF TGTGCCAGCTCACCCTCGGGCGATGGGGGGGATGGCTACACCTTC
NA TRBJ1-1 NA TRBV12-3/TRBV12-4 CASSRRGREAFF TGTGCCAGCAGTCGGAGGGGGAGGGAAGCTTTCTTT
TRBD1 TRBJ1-1 NA TRBV19 CASSLTGVGTEAFF TGTGCCAGTAGTTTGACAGGGGTGGGCACTGAAGCTTTCTTT
NA TRBJ1-1 NA TRBV9 CASSGRMNTEAFF TGTGCCAGCAGCGGGAGGATGAACACTGAAGCTTTCTTT
NA TRBJ1-2 NA TRBV20-1 CSASETGPYGYTF TGCAGTGCTAGTGAAACCGGGCCTTATGGCTACACCTTC
NA TRBJ1-1 NA TRBV19 CASWPSWGTEAFF TGTGCCAGTTGGCCGTCCTGGGGCACTGAAGCTTTCTTT
NA TRBJ1-1 NA TRBV12-5 CASVGVLGTEAFF TGTGCTAGTGTCGGGGTACTGGGCACTGAAGCTTTCTTT
NA TRBJ2-1 NA TRBV9 CASSVEINPRYNEQFF TGTGCCAGCAGCGTAGAGATCAACCCTAGATACAATGAGCAGTTCTTC
TRBD1 TRBJ1-1 NA TRBV14 CASSQVQGRNTEAFF TGTGCCAGCAGCCAAGTACAGGGGCGTAACACTGAAGCTTTCTTT
TRBD1 TRBJ2-2 NA TRBV4-2 CASSLRGTGSTGELFF TGTGCCAGCAGCCTCCGCGGGACAGGGAGCACCGGGGAGCTGTTTTTT
NA TRBJ1-1 NA TRBV11-2 CASSNQRETEAFF TGTGCCAGCAGCAATCAGCGTGAGACTGAAGCTTTCTTT
TRBD1 TRBJ2-4 NA TRBV5-1 CASSAGQGDIQYF TGCGCCAGCAGCGCAGGTCAGGGGGACATTCAGTACTTC
NA TRBJ1-2 NA TRBV5-3 CARSYSMVSNYGYTF TGTGCCAGAAGCTACTCCATGGTTTCTAACTATGGCTACACCTTC
TRBD1 TRBJ2-2 NA TRBV7-2 CASSRQGQAGAGELFF TGTGCCAGCAGCCGCCAAGGACAGGCTGGGGCCGGGGAGCTGTTTTTT
NA TRBJ2-4 NA TRBV6-4 CASTKRGAKNIQYF TGTGCCAGCACAAAACGAGGGGCCAAAAACATTCAGTACTTC
NA TRBJ1-5 NA TRBV28 CASRMGHSNQPQHF TGTGCCAGCAGAATGGGACACAGCAATCAGCCCCAGCATTTT
NA TRBJ2-7 NA TRBV5-1 CASSLDAGGFYEQYF TGCGCCAGCAGCTTGGATGCAGGGGGGTTCTACGAGCAGTACTTC
NA TRBJ1-1 once TRBV11-3 CASSLLTTTEAFF TGTGCCAGCAGCTTACTGACCACGACTGAAGCTTTCTTT
NA TRBJ1-2 NA TRBV24-1 CATSQGNYGYTF TGTGCCACCTCACAGGGAAACTATGGCTACACCTTC
TRBD1 TRBJ1-6 NA TRBV10-3 CAISPDRGDNSPLHF TGTGCCATCAGCCCCGACAGGGGTGATAATTCACCCCTCCACTTT
NA TRBJ1-6 NA TRBV6-6 CASDSLGYNSPLHF TGTGCCAGCGACAGTTTAGGTTATAATTCACCCCTCCACTTT
NA TRBJ2-5 NA TRBV24-1 CATSDLTDNQETQYF TGTGCCACCAGTGATTTAACAGACAATCAAGAGACCCAGTACTTC
TRBD1 TRBJ1-3 NA TRBV11-2 CASSLRNTGTGGSGNTIYF TGTGCCAGCAGCTTAAGGAATACCGGGACAGGGGGCTCTGGAAACACCATATATTTT
NA TRBJ1-6 NA TRBV27 CASSSGETVDSPLHF TGTGCCAGCAGTTCTGGGGAGACCGTGGATTCACCCCTCCACTTT
NA TRBJ1-1 few TRBV12-3/TRBV12-4 CASRLSTDREAFF TGTGCCAGCAGATTAAGCACAGACAGAGAAGCTTTCTTT
TRBD1 TRBJ2-1 NA TRBV7-9 CASSLAWTGGDNEQFF TGTGCCAGCAGCTTAGCCTGGACAGGGGGGGACAATGAGCAGTTCTTC
TRBD1 TRBJ2-2 once TRBV6-4 CASSDRGRGTGELFF TGTGCCAGCAGCGACAGGGGGCGAGGCACCGGGGAGCTGTTTTTT
TRBD1 TRBJ1-1 NA TRBV10-2 CASSLGTVNTEAFF TGCGCCAGCAGTCTCGGGACAGTCAACACTGAAGCTTTCTTT
TRBD1 TRBJ1-4 NA TRBV6-5 CASSQTGGEGEKLFF TGTGCCAGCAGCCAGACAGGGGGAGAGGGTGAAAAACTGTTTTTT
NA TRBJ2-3 NA TRBV20-1 CSASTGATQYF TGCAGTGCTAGTACAGGAGCTACGCAGTATTTT
TRBD1 TRBJ1-5 NA TRBV19 CASSMQGDQPQHF TGTGCCAGTAGTATGCAGGGGGACCAGCCCCAGCATTTT
TRBD2 TRBJ2-1 NA TRBV6-2/TRBV6-3 CASSYLAGGPYNEQFF TGTGCCAGCAGTTACCTAGCGGGGGGGCCGTACAATGAGCAGTTCTTC
NA TRBJ2-1 NA TRBV9 CASSVVLDYNEQFF TGTGCCAGCAGCGTAGTTCTAGATTACAATGAGCAGTTCTTC
NA TRBJ1-1 NA TRBV5-5 CASTRLDTEAFF TGTGCCAGCACGCGGTTGGACACTGAAGCTTTCTTT
TRBD1 TRBJ2-5 NA TRBV24-1 CATGTDLQETQYF TGTGCCACGGGGACAGACCTCCAAGAGACCCAGTACTTC
NA TRBJ1-5 NA TRBV28 CASSLANDANNQPQHF TGTGCCAGCAGTTTAGCAAATGATGCGAACAATCAGCCCCAGCATTTT
TRBD2 TRBJ2-2 NA TRBV11-2 CASSLIRAGGVGELFF TGTGCCAGCAGCTTAATAAGAGCGGGGGGCGTGGGGGAGCTGTTTTTT
TRBD2 TRBJ2-3 NA TRBV11-2 CASSLAGRGGRADTQYF TGTGCCAGCAGCTTAGCTGGGCGGGGGGGCCGGGCAGATACGCAATATTTT
TRBD1 TRBJ2-1 NA TRBV5-1 CASSVAGTGINNEQFF TGCGCCAGCAGCGTCGCCGGGACAGGGATAAATAATGAGCAGTTCTTC
NA TRBJ1-6 NA TRBV6-6 CASRYGANSPLHF TGTGCCAGCAGGTACGGCGCGAATTCACCCCTCCACTTT
NA TRBJ1-2 NA TRBV30 CAWSPPGERGYTF TGTGCCTGGAGTCCCCCGGGGGAACGTGGCTACACCTTC
NA TRBJ1-2 NA TRBV12-3/TRBV12-4 CASSFISKGYTF TGTGCCAGCAGTTTCATCTCGAAAGGCTACACCTTC
NA TRBJ2-1 NA TRBV27 CASSLSWGKHEQFF TGTGCCAGCAGTTTATCGTGGGGTAAGCATGAGCAGTTCTTC